This entry lists 25 T cell receptor beta chains sequenced from one sample in a study of blood T cells in healthy people across ages. A sample-barcoded 5' primer and a J-beta primer mix were used in a second PCR of about 7 to 11 cycles. Using its own MiXCR run on the 5' RACE reads, TCRdb lists one record per CDR3 protein. The table has a few hundred thousand distinct CDR3 sequences, approximately 47% seen once. Specimen: blood. The receptor source for this set is a man aged 55 to 70 in good health.

The rearrangement joins TRBV6-1 to TRBJ2-7, with D perhaps matching TRBD2 (5 bases). Germline CDR1 is MNHNS and CDR2 is SASEGT. V gave up 6 bases and J gave up 3 bases, with 9 bases separating them. This CDR3 has 12 residues. CDR3 region: CASRKGDYEQYF. CDR3 coding DNA: TGTGCCAGCAGGAAGGGAGACTACGAGCAGTACTTC.

The chain has TRBV7-2 and TRBJ1-1, with 10 bases fitting TRBD1. The germline V gene has CDR1 SGHTA and CDR2 FQGNSA. The V and J ends lost 4 bases and 5 bases, in that order; junction bases with no gene match: 7. The CDR3 is made up of 15 amino acids. CDR3 residues: CASSSAGTGATEAFF. DNA of the CDR3: TGTGCCAGCAGCTCCGCCGGGACAGGGGCTACTGAAGCTTTCTTT.

The V gene is TRBV27, the J gene TRBJ1-5; D possibly corresponds to TRBD1 (5 bases). This CDR3 comprises 15 residues. Germline CDR1 reads MNHEY; CDR2 reads SMNVEV (reference sequence). Trimming took off 3 bases at V and 2 bases at J, with 11 bases between the two ends. The CDR3: CASSLWGEGNQPQHF. CDR3 nucleotide sequence: TGTGCCAGCAGTTTGTGGGGGGAGGGCAATCAGCCCCAGCATTTT.

The chain employs TRBV5-4 and TRBJ2-3; TRBD2 aligns across 15 bases. Germline V CDR1 and CDR2: SGHNT, YYREEE (reference sequence). CDR3 length: 17 residues. J was trimmed by 2 bases and V by 0 bases; bases with no gene match: 1. DNA for the CDR3: TGTGCCAGCAGCTTGGGGACTAGCGGGAGGGACACAGATACGCAGTATTTT. Amino acids: CASSLGTSGRDTDTQYF.

In regard to this clonotype: Compared with germline, one end of the junction differs, possibly owing to a read error. V usage is TRBV10-1 and J usage is TRBJ2-4, with D perhaps TRBD1 (5 bases). Germline V gene sequence: CDR1 WNHNN, CDR2 SYGVQD (reference sequence). The length of the CDR3 is 14 residues. The CDR3 nucleotides read TGCGCCAGCAACAAAGGATCCAGGGCGTGCGAGCAGTATTTC. Its translation: CASNKGSRACEQYF.

The chain employs TRBV10-3 and TRBJ1-2; D gene uncertain. The CDR3 consists of 11 residues. The V gene's germline CDR1 is ENHRY and CDR2 SYGVKD. Between the trimmed V and J ends, which lost 2 bases and 6 bases, there was a span of 4 bases. The CDR3 sequence is CAISEAHGYTF. Written as DNA, the CDR3 is TGTGCCATCAGTGAGGCTCATGGCTACACCTTC.

The rearrangement links TRBV28 to TRBJ2-7, with no clear D. V was clipped by 6 bases and J by 2 bases, with 17 bases between them. The germline V gene has CDR1 MDHEN and CDR2 SYDVKM. CDR3 size: 15 residues. CDR3 coding DNA: TGTGCCAGCAGCCCATCCTCCGCCCTTCCCTACGAGCAGTACTTC. It yields the protein CASSPSSALPYEQYF.

Here the CDR3 DNA reads TGCAGTGCCGTTGGTATGACAGGGGCGAAACTAGCCAAAAACATTCAGTACTTC. This codes for CSAVGMTGAKLAKNIQYF. The chain has TRBV20-1 and TRBJ2-4, with 8 bases matching TRBD1. Trimming removed 6 bases from V and 0 bases from J; junction bases left unmatched: 16. Germline V lookup: CDR1 DFQATT, CDR2 SNEGSKA (reference sequence). The CDR3 loop spans 18 amino acids.

In its sample, this clonotype was seen once. The chain combines TRBV27 with TRBJ2-3, with 8 bases aligning to TRBD2. Germline loops: CDR1 MNHEY, CDR2 SMNVEV (reference sequence). The V gene end was trimmed by 7 bases and the J gene end by 4 bases; junction bases not matched to a gene: 1. The CDR3 covers 12 residues. The CDR3 spells CASIGGADTQYF. CDR3 bases: TGTGCCAGCATCGGGGGGGCAGATACGCAGTATTTT.

This clonotype was detected only a few times. The rearrangement joins TRBV7-3 to TRBJ2-5; tentatively, D is TRBD2 (5 bases). V gave up 3 bases and J gave up 2 bases, with 13 bases separating them. CDR1 and CDR2 (germline): SGHTA, FQGTGA. The CDR3 covers 15 residues. CDR3 sequence reads: CASSFSGARQETQYF. For the CDR3, the DNA is TGTGCCAGCAGCTTCAGCGGAGCCAGACAAGAGACCCAGTACTTC. The full variable domain, completed using reference TRBV7-3 and TRBJ2-5, is GAGVSQTPSNKVTEKGKYVELRCDPISGHTALYWYRQSLGQGPEFLIYFQGTGAADDSGLPNDRFFAVRPEGSVSTLKIQRTERGDSAVYLCASSFSGARQETQYFGPGTRLLVL.

V and J are TRBV7-8 and TRBJ2-7, with 7 bases aligning to TRBD1. This CDR3 is 13 amino acids long. CDR1 SGHVS and CDR2 FQNEAQ come from the germline V gene. Trimming took 5 bases from V and 0 from J; bases not matched to a gene: 1. The CDR3 nucleotides read TGTGCCAGCAGCGGGGACAGCTCCTACGAGCAGTACTTC. Translated, it gives CASSGDSSYEQYF.

This clonotype was found once. This sequence joins TRBV20-1 and TRBJ2-1; tentative D call: TRBD1 (6 bases). This CDR3 has 14 residues. V dropped 1 base and J dropped 3 bases, with 10 bases sitting between them. Germline-derived CDR1 and CDR2 are DFQATT and SNEGSKA (reference sequence). The CDR3 sequence: CSARAGANYNEQFF. CDR3 coding DNA: TGCAGTGCTAGAGCAGGGGCTAACTACAATGAGCAGTTCTTC.

V gene TRBV7-2 combines with J gene TRBJ1-2, with D possibly being TRBD1 (5 bases). The CDR3 totals 15 residues. The germline V gene encodes CDR1 SGHTA and CDR2 FQGNSA. V lost 5 bases, J lost 4 bases, and 17 bases lay in between. The CDR3 is CASSPAGTGPYGYTF. CDR3 bases: TGTGCCAGCAGCCCCGCTGGGACGGGCCCCTATGGCTACACCTTC.

This clonotype has more than one count but fewer than ten. The V call is TRBV5-1, the J call TRBJ2-1, with 10 nucleotides matching TRBD2. Germline values: CDR1 SGHRS, CDR2 YFSETQ. The length of the CDR3 is 16 residues. V trimming: 8 bases; J trimming: 7 bases; junction bases outside the gene matches: 15. This chain's CDR3 is CARIPGLASSVNEQFF. For the CDR3, the DNA is TGCGCCAGGATACCGGGACTAGCGTCGAGTGTAAATGAGCAGTTCTTC.

This clonotype was seen a few times. V and J are TRBV7-9 and TRBJ2-1, with D possibly TRBD2 on 5 matching bases. There are 12 residues in the CDR3. Germline V gene sequence: CDR1 SEHNR, CDR2 FQNEAQ (reference sequence). Trimming left V 2 bases short and J 13 bases short, with 12 bases between. Here the CDR3 reads CASSLRGIGQFF. CDR3 bases: TGTGCCAGCAGCTTAAGAGGGATCGGTCAGTTCTTC.

J is TRBJ2-3 and V is TRBV2; 8 bases match TRBD1. The CDR3 is made up of 15 amino acids. Trimming removed 6 bases from V and 0 bases from J; junction bases left unmatched: 5. Germline assignment: CDR1 SNHLY and CDR2 FYNNEI. CDR3 amino acids: CASRVDRGSTDTQYF. The CDR3 DNA sequence: TGTGCCAGCAGGGTTGACAGGGGAAGCACAGATACGCAGTATTTT.

Notes on this clonotype: Mismatch with germline at one junction end may stem from a read error. The chain has TRBV12-3 or TRBV12-4 and TRBJ1-2; 8 bases line up with TRBD1. This CDR3 region has 13 residues. The CDR3 sequence is CASSLAGGKGYTF. The CDR3 DNA is TGTGCCAGCAGCTTAGCAGGGGGCAAGGGCTACACCTTC.

The chain has TRBV11-2 and TRBJ2-5; D may be TRBD1 (6 bases). V lost 5 bases, J lost 5 bases, and 30 bases lay in between. CDR3 size: 19 residues. Looked up from germline, CDR1 is SGHAT and CDR2 is FQNNGV. Here the CDR3 DNA reads TGTGCCAGCAGCCCCTTACGGGTGCTAGCCAGGGGCACAGGCGAGACCCAGTACTTC. Its protein is CASSPLRVLARGTGETQYF.

This clonotype was counted a few times. The V call is TRBV29-1, the J call TRBJ2-1; 9 bases agree with TRBD2. Germline V gene data show CDR1 as SQVTM and CDR2 as ANQGSEA. The CDR3 has 15 amino acids. V shed 4 bases, J shed 6 bases, and the junction held 10 bases outside the gene matches. The CDR3 loop is CSVGVGRAGGNEQFF. In nucleotides, the CDR3 is TGCAGCGTTGGGGTAGGGCGAGCGGGAGGCAATGAGCAGTTCTTC.

The chain joins TRBV20-1 to TRBJ1-2; D not resolved. The CDR3 extends over 11 amino acids. With 4 bases removed from V and 0 bases from J, the gap between germline ends came to 3 bases. The germline CDR1 and CDR2 sequences are DFQATT and SNEGSKA (reference sequence). CDR3 loop: CSATTNYGYTF. The CDR3 coding sequence is TGCAGTGCTACTACTAACTATGGCTACACCTTC.

The genes are TRBV29-1 and TRBJ2-1; D is undetermined. The end of the DNA aligns better with TRBJ2-7, so the J call may be wrong. Germline V gene sequence: CDR1 SQVTM, CDR2 ANQGSEA. This CDR3 region has 13 residues. CDR3 amino acids: CSGAASSYNEQYF. The CDR3, as DNA: TGCAGCGGGGCGGCGAGCTCCTACAATGAGCAGTACTTC.

This clonotype appeared a few times. The CDR3 coding sequence is TGTGCCAGCAGTTTAGTACAGATGAACACTGAAGCTTTCTTT. It codes for CASSLVQMNTEAFF. This rearrangement joins TRBV28 to TRBJ1-1, with D unresolved. The V gene's germline CDR1 is MDHEN and CDR2 SYDVKM. Trimming shortened V by 2 bases and J by 0 bases, and 7 bases separated the two germline ends. The CDR3 covers 14 residues.

This rearrangement joins TRBV12-3 or TRBV12-4 to TRBJ2-7; no reliable D call. Trimming removed 7 bases from V and 2 bases from J, with 12 bases in between. This CDR3 spans 13 amino acids. The CDR3 region is CASMETVAYEQYF. The CDR3 DNA reads TGTGCCAGCATGGAGACGGTGGCCTACGAGCAGTACTTC.

This clonotype was observed a handful of times. This chain links TRBV19 with TRBJ2-1; 8 bases agree with TRBD2. This CDR3 region has 17 residues. From germline, CDR1 is LNHDA and CDR2 SQIVND (reference sequence). The ends lost 1 base at V and 7 bases at J; junction bases unmatched: 12. CDR3 in amino acids: CASSIVGTGGPRNEQFF. The DNA of the CDR3 is TGTGCCAGTAGTATAGTGGGGACGGGAGGGCCTCGGAATGAGCAGTTCTTC.

This chain uses TRBV7-2 with TRBJ2-7; 10 nucleotides match TRBD1. Germline CDR1 is SGHTA and CDR2 is FQGNSA. V trimming: 8 bases; J trimming: 10 bases; junction bases outside the gene matches: 11. The CDR3 consists of 13 residues. CDR3 DNA sequence: TGTGCCAGCCAGTCGGGACAGGGGAATTCCCAGTACTTC. It specifies CASQSGQGNSQYF. The full variable domain, in which reference TRBV7-2 and TRBJ2-7 provide the parts outside the CDR3, is GAGVSQSPSNKVTEKGKDVELRCDPISGHTALYWYRQSLGQGLEFLIYFQGNSAPDKSGLPSDRFSAERTGGSVSTLTIQRTQQEDSAVYLCASQSGQGNSQYFGPGTRLTVT.